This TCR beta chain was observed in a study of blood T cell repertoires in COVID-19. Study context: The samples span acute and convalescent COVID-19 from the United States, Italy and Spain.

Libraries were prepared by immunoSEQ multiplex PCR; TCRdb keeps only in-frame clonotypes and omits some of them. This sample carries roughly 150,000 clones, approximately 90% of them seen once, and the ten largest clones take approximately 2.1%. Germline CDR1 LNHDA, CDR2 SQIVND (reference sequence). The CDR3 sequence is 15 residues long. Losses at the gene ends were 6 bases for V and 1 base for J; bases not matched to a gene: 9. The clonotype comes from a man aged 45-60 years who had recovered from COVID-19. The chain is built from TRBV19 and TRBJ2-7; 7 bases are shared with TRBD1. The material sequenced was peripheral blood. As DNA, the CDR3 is TGTGCCAGTAGCGAAGCAGGGGGTGTATCCTACGAGCAGTACTTC. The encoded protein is CASSEAGGVSYEQYF. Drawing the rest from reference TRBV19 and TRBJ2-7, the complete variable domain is DGGITQSPKYLFRKEGQNVTLSCEQNLNHDAMYWYRQDPGQGLRLIYYSQIVNDFQKGDIAEGYSVSREKKESFPLTVTSAQKNPTAFYLCASSEAGGVSYEQYFGPGTRLTVT.